This entry concerns a single T cell receptor (beta chain). V was clipped by 2 bases and J by 0 bases, with 5 bases between them. The CDR3 loop spans 13 amino acids. Germline CDR1 PRHDT, CDR2 FYEKMQ (reference sequence). This record comes from a study of cytomegalovirus exposure and HLA in healthy donors. Study at large: Prior work identified 100 million to 130 million unique TCR beta sequences in some 200 million T cells.

Unrecorded immune exposure was likely among donors, who were nominally healthy when sampled. This PCR relied on a set of 60 Vbeta primers and 13 Jbeta primers. TCRdb's table, derived via immunoSEQ multiplex PCR, lists solely in-frame clones and lacks some. The sample carries some 60,000 clones, 83% recorded once. Material: PBMCs. The chain links TRBV13 to TRBJ2-7; no definite D call. The sequence was obtained from a human donor in good health. The CDR3 sequence: CASSLQASYEQYF. The CDR3 DNA reads TGTGCCAGCAGCTTACAGGCCTCCTACGAGCAGTACTTC.